This T cell receptor beta chain was recovered during a study of cytomegalovirus exposure and HLA in healthy donors. Overall study: Out of 170 million or so T cells, an earlier analysis found fewer than 140 million unique TCR beta sequences in total. Study-wide points: Relative to the approximately 700-donor mean, N-insertions were reportedly fewer in an Asian-associated ancestry cluster in a later analysis.

Details on this clone: What it binds is not known.

The CDR3 consists of 12 residues. Germline values: CDR1 LNHDA, CDR2 SQIVND (reference sequence). The V and J ends lost 7 bases and 4 bases, in that order; junction bases with no gene match: 3. PCR primers comprised 60 Vbeta and 13 Jbeta primers. Assay: immunoSEQ multiplex PCR; the TCRdb copy retains only in-frame clones and omits some. This sample yields 150,000 to 200,000 clones, of which 68% are seen a single time; 1.4% to 1.5% belongs to the top ten. This chain links TRBV19 with TRBJ1-2, with 7 bases fitting TRBD1. Input material: PBMCs. This clonotype was sampled from a man between 45 and 60 years old in good health and CMV-seronegative. The CDR3 is CASKGGAYGYTF. CDR3 DNA sequence: TGTGCCAGTAAAGGGGGCGCCTATGGCTACACCTTC. The full variable domain, in which reference TRBV19 and TRBJ1-2 provide the parts outside the CDR3, is DGGITQSPKYLFRKEGQNVTLSCEQNLNHDAMYWYRQDPGQGLRLIYYSQIVNDFQKGDIAEGYSVSREKKESFPLTVTSAQKNPTAFYLCASKGGAYGYTFGSGTRLTVV.